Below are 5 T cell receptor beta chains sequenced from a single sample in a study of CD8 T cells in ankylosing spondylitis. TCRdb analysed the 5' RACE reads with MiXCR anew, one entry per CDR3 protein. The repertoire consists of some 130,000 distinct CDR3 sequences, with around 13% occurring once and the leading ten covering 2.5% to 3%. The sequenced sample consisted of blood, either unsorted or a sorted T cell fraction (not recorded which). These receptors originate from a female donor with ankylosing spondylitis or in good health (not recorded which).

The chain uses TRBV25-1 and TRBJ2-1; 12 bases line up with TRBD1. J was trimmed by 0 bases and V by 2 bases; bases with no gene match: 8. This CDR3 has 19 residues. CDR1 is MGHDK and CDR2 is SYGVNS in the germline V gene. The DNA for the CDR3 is TGTGCCAGCAGTGAAACCGGGACAGGGGGCTACCGCTCCTACAATGAGCAGTTCTTC. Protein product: CASSETGTGGYRSYNEQFF.

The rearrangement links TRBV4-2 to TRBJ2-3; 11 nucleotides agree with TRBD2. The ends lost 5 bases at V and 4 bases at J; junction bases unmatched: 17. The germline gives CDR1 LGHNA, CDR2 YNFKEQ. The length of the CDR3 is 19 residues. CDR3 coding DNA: TGTGCCAGCAGCGCTCTAGCGGGGGGCCTAATACACCGCCCAGATACGCAGTATTTT. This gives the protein CASSALAGGLIHRPDTQYF.

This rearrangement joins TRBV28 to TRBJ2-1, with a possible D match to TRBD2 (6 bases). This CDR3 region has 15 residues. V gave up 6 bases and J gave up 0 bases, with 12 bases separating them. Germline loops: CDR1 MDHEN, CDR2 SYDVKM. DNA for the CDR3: TGTGCCAGCAGGACTAGTAGGAGCTCCTACAATGAGCAGTTCTTC. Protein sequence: CASRTSRSSYNEQFF.

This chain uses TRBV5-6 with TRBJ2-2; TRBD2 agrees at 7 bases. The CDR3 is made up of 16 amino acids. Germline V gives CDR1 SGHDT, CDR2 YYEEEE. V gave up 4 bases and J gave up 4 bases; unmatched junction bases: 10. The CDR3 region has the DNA TGTGCCAGCAGCCCCTTAGGAGCGGGGACCACCGGGGAGCTGTTTTTT. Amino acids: CASSPLGAGTTGELFF.

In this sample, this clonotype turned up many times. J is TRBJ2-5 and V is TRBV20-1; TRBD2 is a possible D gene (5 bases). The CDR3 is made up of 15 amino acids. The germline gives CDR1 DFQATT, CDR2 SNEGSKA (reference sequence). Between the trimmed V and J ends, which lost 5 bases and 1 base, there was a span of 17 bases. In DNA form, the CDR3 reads TGCAGTGCTTTGAGCCCGGAGGTAGGCCAAGAGACCCAGTACTTC. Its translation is CSALSPEVGQETQYF.